This T cell receptor (beta chain) emerged from a study of shared clonotypes between healthy human individuals. Study-wide results and limits: Clonotypes that were shared across a handful of donors made up roughly 5% of naive CD4 clonotypes. Naive subsets tended to show greater estimated richness than memory subsets. Relative to clonotypes present in all four donors, those not shared had lower generation probabilities.

CDR1 and CDR2 (germline): MNHNY, SVGAGI (reference sequence). The length of the CDR3 is 15 residues. V was cut by 2 bases and J by 4 bases, with 12 bases left in between. Terminally differentiated effector memory CD45RA+ cells were left out of the naive CD8 fraction, which was CD45RO-negative and positively selected for CCR7. As for this clone: Its antigen is still unknown.

The authors' processing: Owing to the provision of junction-only sequences devoid of quality scores by immunoSEQ, filtering differed. TCRdb's copy holds only in-frame clones and misses some; the assay was immunoSEQ multiplex PCR. V and J calls and clone size are copied from that table; D and trimming were computed from the DNA. This sample has some 2,100,000 clones, with more than 85% found just once. This TCR came from a man between 18 and 29 years old in good health. Some clones in this sample may be carry-over from other donors' samples. The chain joins TRBV6-6 to TRBJ2-1; D perhaps matches TRBD2 (5 bases). Sequenced sample: naive CD8+ T cells from PBMCs. The CDR3 DNA is TGTGCCAGCAGTTACCTCACCGGGATTTACAATGAGCAGTTCTTC. It yields the protein CASSYLTGIYNEQFF.